This TCR beta chain was documented in a study of blood T cell repertoires in COVID-19. In the study overall: Researchers got acute and convalescent COVID-19 samples from the United States, Italy and Spain. T cells, B-cell-depleted T cells, or PBMCs supplied cDNA or gDNA.

Under the authors' procedure: The authors estimated nucleated cell counts from reference gene primer amplification. Clones were read by immunoSEQ multiplex PCR, and TCRdb kept only the in-frame ones, dropping some. The V and J calls and clone size are taken from that table; D and trimming were inferred from the DNA. The data hold about 200,000 clones, with about 93% observed a single time. V dropped 3 bases and J dropped 4 bases, with 13 bases sitting between them. The CDR3 is made up of 16 amino acids. Germline V gene lookup returns CDR1 MNHEY and CDR2 SVGAGI. The clonotype originates from a man aged 50 or older with acute or convalescent COVID-19. The rearrangement joins TRBV6-5 to TRBJ1-6; no definite D call. The sequencing input was peripheral blood. CDR3 bases: TGTGCCAGCAGTTATGGGCCAGATACTTATAATTCACCCCTCCACTTT. Translation: CASSYGPDTYNSPLHF.